This TCR beta chain was identified during a study of T cells in Graves' hyperthyroidism and ophthalmopathy. From RNA transcripts, TCR beta CDR3 regions were amplified. Initially, a first-round RT-PCR of the TCR CDR3 employed the HTBI primer set. Each CDR3 protein gets one entry after TCRdb re-called the multiplex PCR reads with MiXCR. The table lists about 350,000 distinct CDR3 sequences, approximately 14% of them singletons, with 30% to 35% in the top ten. Only a few counts were recorded for this clonotype. The clonotype comes from a woman in her 40s with Graves' ophthalmopathy. The source material was blood.

The DNA of the CDR3 is TGTGCCACCTCCCGGGGCGGGGATAACTACGAGCAGTACTTC. Its protein product is CATSRGGDNYEQYF. The chain is built from TRBV15 and TRBJ2-7; tentative D call: TRBD2 (6 bases). There are 14 residues in the CDR3. With 8 bases removed from V and 3 bases from J, the gap between germline ends came to 17 bases. Germline CDR1 is LNHNV and CDR2 is YYDKDF (reference sequence).